This is a list of T cell receptor beta chains from one sample in a study of blood T cell repertoires in COVID-19. Repertoires were generated with immunoSEQ multiplex PCR, while TCRdb's copy carries only in-frame clones and drops some. This sample has under 200,000 clones, with more than 70% found just once. What was sequenced was peripheral blood. Receptors were obtained from a man aged 45 to 65 with active or convalescent COVID-19. CDR3s include the opening cysteine and the closing phenylalanine or tryptophan. D genes are given only for firm matches. Clone size is stated in some rows and not others, as once, few, many or a class when expanded.

>-|TRBD2|TRBV27|TRBJ2-1
CASSDGTSGIYNEQFF
TGTGCCAGCAGTGACGGGACTAGCGGGATCTACAATGAGCAGTTCTTC
>-|-|TRBV7-9|TRBJ1-5
CASSLGSGLSNQPQHF
TGTGCCAGCAGCTTAGGATCAGGGCTTAGCAATCAGCCCCAGCATTTT
>-|-|TRBV5-8|TRBJ2-7
CASSLAHSSYEQYF
TGTGCCAGCAGCTTGGCCCACAGCTCCTACGAGCAGTACTTC
>once|-|TRBV28|TRBJ1-2
CASSRRGGRYGYTF
TGTGCCAGCAGTCGGCGGGGGGGCAGGTATGGCTACACCTTC
>-|-|TRBV11-3|TRBJ2-1
CASSLDGAAGSSYNEQFF
TGTGCCAGCAGCTTAGATGGTGCGGCGGGCAGCTCCTACAATGAGCAGTTCTTC
>-|-|TRBV12-3/TRBV12-4|TRBJ1-2
CASRAGSTGGYTF
TGTGCCAGCAGAGCTGGGTCGACGGGTGGCTACACCTTC
>-|-|TRBV5-1|TRBJ2-3
CASSQYSGVKDTDTQYF
TGCGCCAGCAGCCAATATTCCGGGGTCAAAGACACAGATACGCAGTATTTT
>-|-|TRBV2|TRBJ2-1
CASTDPDAERFF
TGTGCCAGCACCGACCCAGATGCTGAGCGGTTCTTC
>-|-|TRBV9|TRBJ2-1
CASSSPPGEGNEQFF
TGTGCCAGCAGCTCACCCCCCGGAGAGGGCAATGAGCAGTTCTTC
>-|-|TRBV2|TRBJ2-2
CASSGLRERTGELFF
TGTGCCAGCAGTGGGCTTCGGGAGAGAACCGGGGAGCTGTTTTTT
>-|TRBD2|TRBV4-1|TRBJ2-5
CASSQGLAGGETQYF
TGCGCCAGCAGCCAAGGACTAGCGGGAGGAGAGACCCAGTACTTC
>once|TRBD2|TRBV14|TRBJ2-1
CASSPGTSGAYNEQFF
TGTGCCAGCAGCCCGGGGACTAGCGGCGCCTACAATGAGCAGTTCTTC
>-|TRBD1|TRBV5-4|TRBJ1-6
CASRPTGGINSPLHF
TGTGCCAGCAGACCCACAGGGGGCATTAATTCACCCCTCCACTTT
>-|TRBD2|TRBV6-1|TRBJ2-1
CASSEEIAGRNRDEQFF
TGTGCCAGCAGTGAAGAAATAGCGGGACGTAATCGTGATGAGCAGTTCTTC
>-|-|TRBV11-2|TRBJ2-2
CASSLNSILANTGELFF
TGTGCCAGCAGCTTAAACTCCATACTCGCGAACACCGGGGAGCTGTTTTTT
>-|-|TRBV6-2/TRBV6-3|TRBJ2-5
CASSPGMTNQYF
TGTGCCAGCAGCCCCGGGATGACGAATCAGTACTTC
>-|TRBD1|TRBV6-4|TRBJ2-6
CASSEFPGQVGNVLTF
TGTGCCAGCAGTGAATTTCCAGGACAGGTGGGCAACGTCCTGACTTTC
>-|TRBD2|TRBV3-1/TRBV3-2|TRBJ2-3
CASSPCGTSGGAQLRWSDTQYF
TGTGCCAGCAGCCCCTGCGGGACTAGCGGGGGGGCCCAGTTAAGATGGTCAGATACGCAGTATTTT
>-|TRBD2|TRBV18|TRBJ2-1
CASSPNGLASEQFF
TGTGCCAGCTCACCAAACGGACTAGCTAGCGAGCAGTTCTTC
>-|-|TRBV11-3|TRBJ2-1
CASSGRAGYYNEQFF
TGTGCCAGCAGCGGCCGAGCGGGCTACTACAATGAGCAGTTCTTC
>-|-|TRBV27|TRBJ1-2
CASTPRGGANYGYTF
TGTGCCAGCACCCCTAGGGGGGGAGCTAACTATGGCTACACCTTC
>-|-|TRBV18|TRBJ1-1
CASSIQGNTEAFF
TGTGCCAGCTCTATACAGGGGAACACTGAAGCTTTCTTT
>-|-|TRBV3-1/TRBV3-2|TRBJ2-3
CASSLVGDTQYF
TGTGCCAGCAGCCTGGTCGGGGATACGCAGTATTTT
>-|-|TRBV7-9|TRBJ1-1
CASSKMYRAERNTEAFF
TGTGCCAGCAGCAAAATGTACAGGGCCGAGAGGAACACTGAAGCTTTCTTT
>-|TRBD2|TRBV5-5|TRBJ2-3
CASSRTPRTSGGTNTQYF
TGTGCCAGCAGCCGCACTCCCCGGACTAGCGGGGGGACGAATACGCAGTATTTT
>few|-|TRBV5-1|TRBJ1-1
CASSWDKGGYTEAFF
TGCGCCAGCAGCTGGGACAAGGGAGGGTACACTGAAGCTTTCTTT
>-|TRBD2|TRBV5-6|TRBJ2-2
CASRPTGGSYTGELFF
TGTGCCAGCAGACCCACAGGCGGGAGCTACACCGGGGAGCTGTTTTTT
>-|TRBD2|TRBV2|TRBJ2-1
CASSTLAGGTGEQFF
TGTGCCAGCAGTACACTAGCGGGAGGCACGGGTGAGCAGTTCTTC
>-|TRBD2|TRBV7-9|TRBJ2-5
CASSSMSGRVETQYF
TGTGCCAGCAGCTCCATGTCCGGGAGGGTCGAGACCCAGTACTTC
>-|-|TRBV18|TRBJ1-6
CASSPRSSRGSESYNSPLHF
TGTGCCAGCTCACCACGATCCAGTCGGGGGTCTGAATCCTATAATTCACCCCTCCACTTT
>-|-|TRBV7-9|TRBJ1-2
CASSLGQTNYGYTF
TGTGCCAGCAGCTTGGGGCAGACTAACTATGGCTACACCTTC
>-|-|TRBV9|TRBJ1-2
CASSVASYGYTF
TGTGCCAGCAGCGTAGCCAGCTATGGCTACACCTTC
>-|-|TRBV19|TRBJ2-7
CASSIGEAPSPRQYF
TGTGCCAGTAGTATCGGCGAGGCCCCGTCTCCCCGGCAGTACTTC
>-|-|TRBV28|TRBJ1-5
CASSSLQGLGQPQHF
TGTGCCAGCAGTTCATTGCAGGGGTTGGGTCAGCCCCAGCATTTT
>-|TRBD1|TRBV19|TRBJ1-2
CASNAGQTNYGYTF
TGTGCCAGTAATGCGGGACAGACTAACTATGGCTACACCTTC
>-|-|TRBV3-1/TRBV3-2|TRBJ2-1
CASSPAGPGEQFF
TGTGCCAGCAGCCCGGCAGGGCCAGGCGAGCAGTTCTTC
>once|TRBD2|TRBV2|TRBJ2-1
CASRRTSVQAYNEQFF
TGTGCCAGCAGGAGAACTAGCGTCCAAGCTTACAATGAGCAGTTCTTC
>-|-|TRBV5-4|TRBJ1-4
CASSLDGRGEKLFF
TGTGCCAGCAGCTTGGATGGAAGGGGTGAAAAACTGTTTTTT
>-|TRBD1|TRBV6-5|TRBJ1-2
CASTELGTGIYGYTF
TGTGCCAGCACCGAATTAGGGACAGGGATCTATGGCTACACCTTC
>-|TRBD2|TRBV13|TRBJ2-6
CASSPRRGGSGANVLTF
TGTGCCAGCAGCCCTCGGCGGGGGGGCTCTGGGGCCAACGTCCTGACTTTC
>-|-|TRBV2|TRBJ2-3
CASSEVNTQYF
TGTGCCAGCAGTGAAGTAAATACGCAGTATTTT
>-|TRBD1|TRBV7-9|TRBJ1-1
CASSKIRAGQTEAFF
TGTGCCAGCAGCAAAATACGGGCGGGACAGACTGAAGCTTTCTTT
>few|-|TRBV3-1/TRBV3-2|TRBJ2-5
CASSLVSVTQYF
TGTGCCAGCAGCCTGGTTTCGGTGACCCAGTACTTC
>-|TRBD1|TRBV7-9|TRBJ2-6
CASRRQGSGANVLTF
TGTGCCAGCAGGAGACAGGGGAGTGGGGCCAACGTCCTGACTTTC
>-|-|TRBV6-5|TRBJ1-1
CASCKRMNTEAFF
TGTGCCAGTTGTAAGAGAATGAACACTGAAGCTTTCTTT
>-|TRBD1|TRBV3-1/TRBV3-2|TRBJ2-2
CASSLRQGVHGELFF
TGTGCCAGCAGCCTAAGACAGGGGGTTCACGGGGAGCTGTTTTTT
>-|-|TRBV10-3|TRBJ1-2
CAISPGQGDYGYTF
TGTGCCATCAGTCCGGGACAAGGCGACTATGGCTACACCTTC
>-|-|TRBV11-3|TRBJ2-7
CASSLGSFGDEQYF
TGTGCCAGCAGCTTGGGGAGTTTTGGGGACGAGCAGTACTTC
>-|TRBD1|TRBV28|TRBJ1-1
CASGTVPQAFF
TGTGCCAGCGGGACAGTTCCTCAAGCTTTCTTT
>-|-|TRBV4-3|TRBJ2-5
CASSQGLGQETQYF
TGCGCCAGCAGCCAAGGGCTAGGCCAAGAGACCCAGTACTTC
>-|-|TRBV5-1|TRBJ2-6
CASSPGRGAGANVLTF
TGCGCCAGCAGCCCGGGCAGGGGAGCTGGGGCCAACGTCCTGACTTTC
>-|TRBD2|TRBV2|TRBJ2-7
CARTGLADGRSYEQYF
TGTGCCAGAACGGGGCTAGCGGACGGTAGGTCCTACGAGCAGTACTTC
>-|-|TRBV6-1|TRBJ2-1
CASSEHTINEQFF
TGTGCCAGCAGTGAACATACAATAAATGAGCAGTTCTTC
>-|TRBD1|TRBV5-5|TRBJ2-7
CASSVNPGTDYEQYF
TGTGCCAGCAGCGTTAACCCCGGGACAGACTACGAGCAGTACTTC
>-|TRBD2|TRBV2|TRBJ2-5
CASSEVGGPSGTQYF
TGTGCCAGCAGTGAGGTGGGAGGGCCCTCCGGGACCCAGTACTTC
>-|-|TRBV11-3|TRBJ1-2
CASSLGGLYGYTF
TGTGCCAGCAGCTTAGGGGGCCTCTATGGCTACACCTTC
>-|TRBD1|TRBV4-3|TRBJ1-3
CASSQGSGTGVNTIYF
TGCGCCAGCAGCCAAGGCTCCGGGACAGGGGTAAACACCATATATTTT